This T cell receptor beta chain comes out of a study of blood T cell repertoires in COVID-19. In the study overall: The analysed material was cDNA or gDNA that came from T cells, B-cell-depleted T cells, or PBMCs.

The V and J ends lost 6 bases and 0 bases, in that order; junction bases with no gene match: 6. The CDR3 covers 15 residues. Per the germline V gene, CDR1 is MDHEN and CDR2 is SYDVKM. In the original workflow: Estimation of nucleated cell counts relied on the amplification of reference gene primers. The repertoire was sequenced with immunoSEQ multiplex PCR; TCRdb's copy has only in-frame clones and lacks some. From that table come the V and J calls and clone size; the DNA was used to work out D and trimming. The table records 110,000 to 150,000 clones, roughly four fifths of them present only once. V gene TRBV28 combines with J gene TRBJ1-1; TRBD1 matches at 8 bases. Input material: PBMCs or T cells enriched from blood (not recorded which). The sequence was collected from a woman younger than 35 who had been exposed to COVID-19. CDR3 protein: CASRGTGGVNTEAFF. CDR3 in DNA: TGTGCCAGCAGGGGGACAGGAGGGGTGAACACTGAAGCTTTCTTT.